The T cell receptor (beta chain) under discussion was sequenced for a study of T cells of healthy individuals. V lost 5 bases and J lost 2, with 12 bases in between. The CDR3 extends over 13 amino acids. Germline assignment: CDR1 SQVTM and CDR2 ANQGSEA. TCRdb itself ran the 5' RACE reads through MiXCR, one entry per CDR3 protein. The sample lists tens of thousands of distinct CDR3 sequences; about a sixth were seen once. The receptor comes from a human donor in good health. The rearrangement joins TRBV29-1 to TRBJ2-5, with D possibly called TRBD1 or TRBD2 (5 bases each). The CDR3 reads CSVSPGRQETQYF. The CDR3 nucleotides are TGCAGCGTTTCTCCGGGACGGCAAGAGACCCAGTACTTC.